This T cell receptor beta chain was identified during a study of blood T cell repertoires in COVID-19. Study context: From T cells, B-cell-depleted T cells, or PBMCs came the material, which was cDNA or gDNA.

The repertoire was sequenced with immunoSEQ multiplex PCR; TCRdb's copy has only in-frame clones and lacks some. The data hold 65,000 to 95,000 clones, with approximately 90% observed a single time. This CDR3 is built from 15 residues. Trimming removed 3 bases at V and 2 bases at J, with 9 bases between. In germline, CDR1 is SGHRS, CDR2 YFSETQ. This chain links TRBV5-1 with TRBJ2-6; TRBD1 might be the D (5 bases). The clonotype comes from a man between 65 and 85 years old with active or convalescent COVID-19. The sequenced material came from peripheral blood. This CDR3 is CASSSQGTGANVLTF. CDR3 in DNA: TGCGCCAGCAGCTCGCAGGGTACTGGGGCCAACGTCCTGACTTTC. The whole variable domain, remainder taken from reference TRBV5-1 and TRBJ2-6, is KAGVTQTPRYLIKTRGQQVTLSCSPISGHRSVSWYQQTPGQGLQFLFEYFSETQRNKGNFPGRFSGRQFSNSRSEMNVSTLELGDSALYLCASSSQGTGANVLTFGAGSRLTVL.